This T cell receptor beta chain originates from a study of cytomegalovirus exposure and HLA in healthy donors. Study-level results: Indistinguishable V segments, including TRBV6-2 and TRBV6-3, were excluded. It was assumed in the presence/absence analyses that sequencing depth was roughly uniform across donors.

This clone showed up just a few times. The antigen is unknown. Samples came from healthy bone marrow donors. PCR primers comprised 60 Vbeta and 13 Jbeta primers. The protocol was immunoSEQ multiplex PCR, while the TCRdb copy is restricted to in-frame clones and leaves out a portion. This table holds fewer than 250,000 clones, around 87% found once. CDR1 SNHLY and CDR2 FYNNEI come from the germline V gene. Trimming stripped 9 bases from V and 2 bases from J, with 11 bases between. The CDR3 contains 14 residues. This chain connects TRBV2 to TRBJ2-6; D perhaps matches TRBD2 (5 bases). The sample was PBMCs. This sequence was found in a boy younger than 10 in good health and CMV-seronegative. The CDR3 reads CASTEGTGANVLTF. Here the CDR3 DNA reads TGTGCCAGTACCGAGGGTACTGGGGCCAACGTCCTGACTTTC.